The TCR beta chain under discussion was sequenced for a study of blood T cell repertoires in COVID-19. About the study: T cells, B-cell-depleted T cells, or PBMCs supplied cDNA or gDNA.

Looked up from germline, CDR1 is LGHDT and CDR2 is YNNKEL (reference sequence). The V end lost 4 bases, the J end lost 4 bases, and 4 bases lay between the germline ends. This CDR3 comprises 12 residues. As processed by the authors: For nucleated cells, counts were estimated from reference gene primer amplification. The assay was immunoSEQ multiplex PCR, and TCRdb's table has in-frame clones only and misses some. D and trimming were read from the DNA, whereas the V and J calls and clone size are those reported in that table. The profile shows 200,000 to 250,000 clones, about 86% of them singletons. Details on this clone: Additional DNA sequences in this sample encode the identical CDR3.

This sequence was found in a woman aged 30 to 39 who had recovered from COVID-19. Input material: peripheral blood. This sequence joins TRBV3-1 (or the pseudogene TRBV3-2) and TRBJ2-2; the D is unclear. The CDR3 is CASSLSTGELFF. In DNA form, the CDR3 reads TGTGCCAGCAGCCTTAGCACCGGGGAGCTGTTTTTT.